Listed below are T cell receptor beta chains from one sample, sequenced in a study of draining lymph node invasion in breast cancer. A single record per CDR3 protein comes from TCRdb applying MiXCR to the bulk RNA-seq reads. The top ten hold about 1.8% of the sample, which has about 3,500 distinct CDR3 sequences, around 78% seen once. The sequencing sample was made of sorted memory CD4+ effector T cells from a lymph node. The receptors stem from a female donor with luminal breast cancer. CDR3s include the opening cysteine and the closing phenylalanine or tryptophan. Fields, in order: V gene, D gene, J gene, clone size, CDR3 DNA, CDR3 protein. A D gene is named only where the DNA matches it firmly. Size is stated for part of the rows, as once, few or many counts, or as a class when the clone is expanded.

>TRBV5-1|TRBD2|TRBJ2-3|few
TGCGCCAGCAGGAGGGAGGGCCGATCTCTCACAGATACGCAGTATTTT
CASRREGRSLTDTQYF
>TRBV4-3|TRBD2|TRBJ2-5|.
TGCGCCAGCAGCCAAGGGACTAGCGCCCAAGAGATCCAGTACTTC
CASSQGTSAQEIQYF
>TRBV18|.|TRBJ2-1|.
TGTGCCAGCTCACCAAGGGATCCACGGTTATCCTCCTACAATGAGCAGTTCTTC
CASSPRDPRLSSYNEQFF
>TRBV9|.|TRBJ2-3|.
TGTGCCAGCAGCGTAGCGGGAACTGAAGATACGCAGTATTTT
CASSVAGTEDTQYF
>TRBV5-1|.|TRBJ2-6|.
TGCGCCAGCAGCTTCCAGGGGCCCGGGTCTGGGGCCAACGTCCTGACTTTC
CASSFQGPGSGANVLTF
>TRBV12-3/TRBV12-4|.|TRBJ2-1|.
TGTGCCAGCAGTTTGAGACAGGGAGGTAACAATGAGCAGTTCTTC
CASSLRQGGNNEQFF
>TRBV7-9|TRBD2|TRBJ2-1|.
TGTGCCAGCAGCCTAGCGGGAGTCAAGATCTTC
CASSLAGVKIF
>TRBV7-2|.|TRBJ2-3|few
TGTGCCAGCAGCTCCCTTGGGGGGAGCGGGACAGATACGCAGTATTTT
CASSSLGGSGTDTQYF
>TRBV19|.|TRBJ1-3|few
TGTGCCGGCGGACCCCTCTCTGGAAACACCATATATTTT
CAGGPLSGNTIYF
>TRBV7-8|.|TRBJ2-7|.
TGTGCCAGCAGCCGGGGGGCGGTGGGCTACGAGCAGTACTTC
CASSRGAVGYEQYF
>TRBV7-2|TRBD2|TRBJ2-1|.
TGTGCCAGCAGCTTACCTAGCGGGAGGGCCCATGAGCAGTTCTTC
CASSLPSGRAHEQFF
>TRBV20-1|TRBD2|TRBJ2-2|.
TGCAGTGCTATAATTAGCGGGAGAGCTACCGGGGAGCTGTTTTTT
CSAIISGRATGELFF
>TRBV2|TRBD2|TRBJ2-3|.
TGTGCCAGCAGCGGGGACTACACAGATACGCAGTATTTT
CASSGDYTDTQYF
>TRBV7-9|TRBD2|TRBJ2-2|.
TGTGCCAGCAGCCCCGTGGGAGGGGCCAACACCGGGGAGCTGTTTTTT
CASSPVGGANTGELFF
>TRBV12-3/TRBV12-4|.|TRBJ2-2|.
TGTGCCAGCTCGACGGCGCCCTCGAACACCGGGGAGCTGTTTTTT
CASSTAPSNTGELFF
>TRBV5-1|.|TRBJ2-7|few
TGCGCCAGCAGCTTTGACGGGCCCTCCCGGGGCGAGCAGTACTTC
CASSFDGPSRGEQYF
>TRBV20-1|.|TRBJ2-5|.
TGCAGTGCTAGCGGAGGGGAAGAGACCCAGTACTTC
CSASGGEETQYF
>TRBV6-1|.|TRBJ2-1|.
TGTGCCAGCAGTGCCCTCGGTGGCGGAGTGGGGGATGAGCAGTTCTTC
CASSALGGGVGDEQFF
>TRBV13|TRBD2|TRBJ2-1|.
TGTGCCAGCAGCTTAACTAGCGGGAGAAAAGAGCAGTTCTTC
CASSLTSGRKEQFF
>TRBV3-1|.|TRBJ1-2|.
TGTGCCAGCAGCCATACAAGCGGCGGATCCTATGGCTACACCTTC
CASSHTSGGSYGYTF